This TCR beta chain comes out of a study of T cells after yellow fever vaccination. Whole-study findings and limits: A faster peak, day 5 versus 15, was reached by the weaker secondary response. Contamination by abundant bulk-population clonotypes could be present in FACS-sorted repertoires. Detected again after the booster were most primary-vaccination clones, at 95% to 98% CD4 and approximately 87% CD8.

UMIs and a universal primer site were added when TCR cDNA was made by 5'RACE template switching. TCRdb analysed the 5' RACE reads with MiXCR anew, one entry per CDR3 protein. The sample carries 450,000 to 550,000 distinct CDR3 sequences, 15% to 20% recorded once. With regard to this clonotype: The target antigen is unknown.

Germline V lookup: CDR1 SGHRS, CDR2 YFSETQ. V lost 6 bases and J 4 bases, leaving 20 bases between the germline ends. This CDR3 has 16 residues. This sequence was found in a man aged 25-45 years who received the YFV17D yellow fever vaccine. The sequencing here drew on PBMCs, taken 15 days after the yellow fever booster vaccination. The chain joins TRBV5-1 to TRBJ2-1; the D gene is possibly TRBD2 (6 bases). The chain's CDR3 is CASTPNGGEPYNEQFF. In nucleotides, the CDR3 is TGCGCCAGCACTCCGAATGGCGGGGAGCCGTACAATGAGCAGTTCTTC.